These T cell receptor beta chains were read from a single sample in a study of blood T cell repertoires in COVID-19. TCRdb keeps only in-frame clones here, not all; method: immunoSEQ multiplex PCR. The sample lists a few hundred thousand clones; around 87% were seen once. Material: peripheral blood. Receptor source: a woman aged 60-70 years with COVID-19, enrolled during active disease. CDR3s include the opening cysteine and the closing phenylalanine or tryptophan. Fields, in order: V gene, CDR3 length, D gene, clone size, J gene, CDR3 DNA, CDR3 protein. A D gene is named only where the DNA matches it firmly. Size tells how often a clone was seen (once, few, many) or the class of an expanded clone, and some rows leave it out.

>TRBV7-3|14|.|.|TRBJ2-7
TGTGCCAGCAGCTTAGCTCCTGGGGCGTACGAGCAGTACTTC
CASSLAPGAYEQYF
>TRBV5-4|13|.|.|TRBJ2-1
TGTGCCAGCAGCGTGTTTCGCTACAATGAGCAGTTCTTC
CASSVFRYNEQFF
>TRBV7-9|13|.|.|TRBJ2-7
TGTGCCAGCAGCCCCCGCGGGGTCGACGAGCAGTACTTC
CASSPRGVDEQYF
>TRBV19|14|TRBD2|.|TRBJ2-1
TGTGCCAGTAGGGGACTAGCGGGAGGCAATGAGCAGTTCTTC
CASRGLAGGNEQFF
>TRBV5-1|15|TRBD2|.|TRBJ2-3
TGCGCCAGCAGCCGAGCGGGGGGTCGGGCAGATACGCAGTATTTT
CASSRAGGRADTQYF
>TRBV4-1|12|.|few|TRBJ1-6
TGCGCCAGCAGCCTTAATAATTCACCCCTCCACTTT
CASSLNNSPLHF
>TRBV24-1|15|.|.|TRBJ2-6
TGTGCCACCAGTCAGGGGTACTCTGGGGCCAACGTCCTGACTTTC
CATSQGYSGANVLTF
>TRBV5-5|14|TRBD2|.|TRBJ2-5
TGTGCCAGCAGCTTCTTAGCGGGAGGAGAGACCCAGTACTTC
CASSFLAGGETQYF
>TRBV12-3/TRBV12-4|13|.|.|TRBJ2-1
TGTGCCAGCAGGGAGGACGGTCCCAATGAGCAGTTCTTC
CASREDGPNEQFF
>TRBV5-1|14|.|.|TRBJ1-1
TGCGCCAGCAGTACCCAAAGAGGTGGAACTGAAGCTTTCTTT
CASSTQRGGTEAFF
>TRBV5-1|14|TRBD1|.|TRBJ2-5
TGCGCCAGCAGCCCCACAGGGGGCCAGGAGACCCAGTACTTC
CASSPTGGQETQYF
>TRBV5-4|15|TRBD1|.|TRBJ2-7
TGTGCCAGCAGCTCGGGACAGGGTCTCTCCTACGAGCAGTACTTC
CASSSGQGLSYEQYF
>TRBV12-3/TRBV12-4|13|.|.|TRBJ2-7
TGTGCCAGCAGCCACTCGACAGGCCACGAGCAGTACTTC
CASSHSTGHEQYF
>TRBV14|20|TRBD2|.|TRBJ2-1
TGTGCCAGCAGCCGCCGAGCCGGGACTAGCGGGAGGGCCTCGGGCAATGAGCAGTTCTTC
CASSRRAGTSGRASGNEQFF
>TRBV5-1|16|TRBD2|.|TRBJ2-1
TGCGCCAGCAGCTCCGGGACTAGCGTTACCTACAATGAGCAGTTCTTC
CASSSGTSVTYNEQFF
>TRBV27|14|.|.|TRBJ1-1
TGTGCCAGCAGTTTTTATCAGGGTTTGACTGAAGCTTTCTTT
CASSFYQGLTEAFF
>TRBV21-1|14|.|.|TRBJ2-3
TGTGCCAGCCGCCGGGACTTCCGCACAGATACGCAGTATTTT
CASRRDFRTDTQYF
>TRBV5-4|17|TRBD2|.|TRBJ2-3
TGTGCCAGCAGCCCGGGACTAGCGGGCCTAGGCACAGATACGCAGTATTTT
CASSPGLAGLGTDTQYF
>TRBV3-1/TRBV3-2|15|TRBD1|.|TRBJ1-6
TGTGCCAGCAGCCAAGAGTGGGACAGGAATTCACCCCTCCACTTT
CASSQEWDRNSPLHF
>TRBV6-2/TRBV6-3|14|TRBD1|.|TRBJ1-2
TGTGCCAGCAGTTACTCAAGGACAGGCTATGGCTACACCTTC
CASSYSRTGYGYTF
>TRBV10-3|13|.|.|TRBJ2-1
TGTGCCATCAGTTCCCCGGGATCCAATGAGCAGTTCTTC
CAISSPGSNEQFF
>TRBV19|16|TRBD2|.|TRBJ2-1
TGTGCCAGTAGTATCGCCGCAGCGGGAGGGCTCGATGAGCAGTTCTTC
CASSIAAAGGLDEQFF
>TRBV19|16|.|.|TRBJ1-1
TGTGCCAGTAGTATCCCCGGTGGGGCGCGGGGCACTGAAGCTTTCTTT
CASSIPGGARGTEAFF
>TRBV6-5|11|TRBD1|.|TRBJ1-2
TGTGCCAGCGGACAGGGGGCTGGCTACACCTTC
CASGQGAGYTF
>TRBV28|16|TRBD2|.|TRBJ2-2
TGTGCCAGCAGGAGACTAGCGGGGCAGAACACCGGGGAGCTGTTTTTT
CASRRLAGQNTGELFF
>TRBV29-1|10|.|once|TRBJ1-1
TGCAGCGTAGAGGAGGGGAAAGCTTTCTTT
CSVEEGKAFF
>TRBV3-1/TRBV3-2|15|TRBD1|.|TRBJ1-2
TGTGCCAGCAGCCAAGTTCCGGGACAGGGGTATGGCTACACCTTC
CASSQVPGQGYGYTF
>TRBV11-2|16|TRBD1|.|TRBJ2-1
TGTGCCAGCAGCCAGCTCGGACAGGGTGAGGTCAATGAGCAGTTCTTC
CASSQLGQGEVNEQFF
>TRBV3-1/TRBV3-2|12|.|.|TRBJ2-1
TGTGCCAGCAGCCGTACTAGCCTCGAGCAGTTCTTC
CASSRTSLEQFF
>TRBV5-1|14|TRBD1|.|TRBJ2-5
TGCGCCAGCAGTTACTTCGGGGACAGGGAGACCCAGTACTTC
CASSYFGDRETQYF
>TRBV6-1|14|.|few|TRBJ1-5
TGTGCCAGCAGTGACAGGGGCGGCAATCAGCCCCAGCATTTT
CASSDRGGNQPQHF
>TRBV19|16|TRBD1|.|TRBJ1-5
TGTGCCAGTAGTTCTACCGACAGGGGCGAAGGTCAGCCCCAGCATTTT
CASSSTDRGEGQPQHF
>TRBV5-1|14|TRBD1|.|TRBJ2-3
TGCGCCAGCAGGATGTCAGGGGGCCCAGATACGCAGTATTTT
CASRMSGGPDTQYF
>TRBV9|15|.|.|TRBJ1-1
TGTGCCAGCAGCGTAGCAAAGGGACAGAACACTGAAGCTTTCTTT
CASSVAKGQNTEAFF
>TRBV2|13|TRBD1|.|TRBJ1-5
TGTGCCACCGCAGGGGGGTATTTCGAGCCCCAGCATTTT
CATAGGYFEPQHF
>TRBV6-6|15|.|.|TRBJ1-2
TGTGCCAGCAGTTACTCAAGGGAGGCCTACGGAGGCTACACCTTC
CASSYSREAYGGYTF
>TRBV10-3|14|TRBD2|once|TRBJ2-3
TGTGCCATCAGTGAAACCGGGACTAGCGGAACGCAGTATTTT
CAISETGTSGTQYF
>TRBV10-2|12|.|.|TRBJ2-7
TGCGCCAGCAGTGAACAGGGTGGCGAGCAGTACTTC
CASSEQGGEQYF
>TRBV7-2|12|.|.|TRBJ1-1
TGTGCCAGCAGCTTAGCCAGGGGCCGAGCTTTCTTT
CASSLARGRAFF
>TRBV14|16|.|.|TRBJ1-3
TGTGCCAGCAGCCAAATCAGGGGCCTCTCTGGAAACACCATATATTTT
CASSQIRGLSGNTIYF
>TRBV25-1|16|.|.|TRBJ2-2
TGTGCCAGCAGTGGGCCCGGGGCCGGGGGAACCGGGGAGCTGTTTTTT
CASSGPGAGGTGELFF
>TRBV14|16|TRBD1|.|TRBJ1-1
TGTGCCAGCAGCCAGCTAGGGGGACAGATGAACACTGAAGCTTTCTTT
CASSQLGGQMNTEAFF
>TRBV3-1/TRBV3-2|14|.|.|TRBJ1-4
TGTGCCAGCAGCCAAGATATCGGGGATGAAAAACTGTTTTTT
CASSQDIGDEKLFF
>TRBV4-1|14|TRBD1|.|TRBJ2-3
TGCGCCAGCACGACAGGGGTGAGCACAGATACGCAGTATTTT
CASTTGVSTDTQYF
>TRBV27|20|.|.|TRBJ1-6
TGTGCCAGCAGTTTAAGTGGTGGAGGCTGGCGGGGGGCCGTCGGTTCACCCCTCCACTTT
CASSLSGGGWRGAVGSPLHF
>TRBV5-6|17|.|.|TRBJ1-6
TGTGCCAGCAGCTTGGCTATGGGGGGGGCTGGGGCCTCACCCCTCCACTTT
CASSLAMGGAGASPLHF
>TRBV5-1|15|.|.|TRBJ2-3
TGCGCCAGCAGCTTGGCTAGCCCTAGCACAGATACGCAGTATTTT
CASSLASPSTDTQYF
>TRBV11-2|15|.|once|TRBJ2-2
TGTGCCAGCAGCTTCGGACTACCGAACACCGGGGAGCTGTTTTTT
CASSFGLPNTGELFF
>TRBV15|14|.|.|TRBJ2-3
TGTGCCACCAGCAGGAGGGAAGGAGCAGATACGCAGTATTTT
CATSRREGADTQYF
>TRBV11-2|17|TRBD1|.|TRBJ1-3
TGTGCCAGCAGCTACGCGACAGGGGCCTTCTCTGGAAACACCATATATTTT
CASSYATGAFSGNTIYF
>TRBV11-2|15|TRBD2|few|TRBJ2-1
TGTGCCAGCAGCAAGACTAGCGGGAGTGACAATGAGCAGTTCTTC
CASSKTSGSDNEQFF
>TRBV5-6|13|TRBD2|.|TRBJ2-7
TGTGCCAGCAGCTCGGGACTAGCGGGGGAGCAGTACTTC
CASSSGLAGEQYF
>TRBV28|15|.|.|TRBJ1-1
TGTGCCAGCAGTTTATGGCCCAGGGTGGGCACTGAAGCTTTCTTT
CASSLWPRVGTEAFF
>TRBV27|15|TRBD2|.|TRBJ2-7
TGTGCCAGCACGGACCGGTGGGCGGGAGGGATCGAGCAGTACTTC
CASTDRWAGGIEQYF
>TRBV30|13|.|once|TRBJ1-2
TGTGCCTGGAGTTCGATAGGGGACTATGGCTACACCTTC
CAWSSIGDYGYTF
>TRBV10-3|15|.|.|TRBJ1-1
TGTGCCATCAGTGACCAGGGGCTCCTGAACACTGAAGCTTTCTTT
CAISDQGLLNTEAFF
>TRBV5-1|16|TRBD1|.|TRBJ1-2
TGCGCCAGCAGCTTGGTTCCTGCAGGGGGCTCTGATGGCTACACCTTC
CASSLVPAGGSDGYTF
>TRBV24-1|18|TRBD1|.|TRBJ2-3
TGTGCCACCAGTGACCGCGCACCTCGGACAGGGGGCACAGATACGCAGTATTTT
CATSDRAPRTGGTDTQYF
>TRBV9|18|TRBD2|.|TRBJ2-3
TGTGCCAGCAGCGGGAGCGGCCTAACTAGCGGGATCCGAAATACGCAGTATTTT
CASSGSGLTSGIRNTQYF
>TRBV10-1|12|TRBD2|.|TRBJ2-1
TGCGCCAGCACTGGTCTAGCGGGCCTTTGTTTCTTC
CASTGLAGLCFF